This T cell receptor (beta chain) came from a study of T-cell reconstitution after alpha-beta-depleted transplantation in children. This clonotype has a handful of counts. Unique molecular identifiers were incorporated when the TCRbeta library was constructed. MiXCR was run by TCRdb on the PCR reads, yielding one entry per CDR3 protein. The sample yields roughly 790,000 distinct CDR3 sequences, approximately 15% seen once. This sequence was found in a male patient younger than 18 who had a stem cell transplant for acute lymphoblastic leukemia, so the T cells may come from the graft donor. Sequences were derived from PBMCs, mostly from graft donor cells, sampled 360 days after TCRalphabeta/CD19-depleted stem cell transplant.

In DNA, the CDR3 is TGTGCCAGCAGCGGAAAGCTAGGGACAGTTAACAATGAGCAGTTCTTC. This translates into CASSGKLGTVNNEQFF. The gene calls are TRBV7-9 and TRBJ2-1; 7 bases are shared with TRBD1. The trim removed 5 bases at V and 5 bases at J, leaving 12 bases unmatched. This CDR3 spans 16 amino acids. Germline loops: CDR1 SEHNR, CDR2 FQNEAQ (reference sequence). Full variable domain (outside the CDR3, taken from reference TRBV7-9 and TRBJ2-1): DTGVSQNPRHKITKRGQNVTFRCDPISEHNRLYWYRQTLGQGPEFLTYFQNEAQLEKSRLLSDRFSAERPKGSFSTLEIQRTEQGDSAMYLCASSGKLGTVNNEQFFGPGTRLTVL.